Listed below are T cell receptor beta chains from one sample, sequenced in a study of blood T cell repertoires in COVID-19. Profiling relied on immunoSEQ multiplex PCR, and the TCRdb table lists in-frame clones only, not all of them. The sample consists of fewer than 200,000 clones, roughly 82% of them appearing once. Sequencing was performed on PBMCs or T cells enriched from blood (not recorded which). These receptors were taken from a man in his forties or fifties who had recovered from COVID-19. CDR3s include the opening cysteine and the closing phenylalanine or tryptophan. The D gene is left open where the match is weak. Rows may omit the clone size; those that give it use once, few, many or a size class.

v_call,cdr3_length,j_call,clone_size,d_call,cdr3_aa,cdr3_nt
TRBV6-6,15,TRBJ1-5,-,TRBD1,CASSYRDSDNQPQHF,TGTGCCAGCAGTTACCGGGACAGCGACAATCAGCCCCAGCATTTT
TRBV5-5,14,TRBJ2-7,-,TRBD1,CASSWTGGFYEQYF,TGTGCCAGCAGCTGGACAGGGGGATTTTACGAGCAGTACTTC
TRBV5-1,15,TRBJ1-5,-,-,CASSLVGGDNQPQHF,TGCGCCAGCAGCTTGGTCGGGGGTGACAATCAGCCCCAGCATTTT
TRBV7-7,16,TRBJ2-5,once,TRBD2,CASSLGLAGVGETQYF,TGTGCCAGCAGCTTAGGACTAGCGGGGGTCGGTGAGACCCAGTACTTC
TRBV6-6,16,TRBJ2-3,-,TRBD2,CASSSNKRGATNTQYF,TGTGCCAGCAGTTCCAATAAGCGGGGGGCCACAAATACGCAGTATTTT
TRBV7-9,16,TRBJ2-5,-,-,CASSVRDTIYQETQYF,TGTGCCAGCAGCGTTCGGGACACAATATACCAAGAGACCCAGTACTTC
TRBV7-8,15,TRBJ1-4,-,-,CASSPNRVLSEKLFF,TGTGCCAGCAGCCCAAACAGGGTGTTAAGTGAAAAACTGTTTTTT
TRBV30,15,TRBJ1-1,-,-,CAWRARERKDTEAFF,TGTGCCTGGAGAGCCCGGGAAAGGAAGGACACTGAAGCTTTCTTT
TRBV19,14,TRBJ1-1,-,TRBD1,CASTRRTGNTEAFF,TGTGCCAGTACCCGCAGGACAGGGAACACTGAAGCTTTCTTT
TRBV3-1/TRBV3-2,12,TRBJ2-7,once,-,CASGAGTYEQYF,TGTGCCAGCGGGGCCGGCACATACGAGCAGTACTTC
TRBV27,15,TRBJ2-7,-,-,CASSSAGRTSYEQYF,TGTGCCAGCAGTTCCGCGGGACGGACCTCCTACGAGCAGTACTTC
TRBV28,13,TRBJ1-2,once,-,CASSNQVDYGYTF,TGTGCCAGCAGTAACCAGGTCGACTATGGCTACACCTTC
TRBV5-1,15,TRBJ2-7,-,-,CASSLVSGSSYEQYF,TGCGCCAGCAGCTTGGTTAGCGGTAGCTCCTACGAGCAGTACTTC
TRBV27,13,TRBJ2-2,-,-,CASSFLNTGELFF,TGTGCCAGCAGTTTCTTGAACACCGGGGAGCTGTTTTTT
TRBV7-2,14,TRBJ2-2,-,-,CASSLDRNTGELFF,TGTGCCAGCAGCTTAGACAGGAACACCGGGGAGCTGTTTTTT
TRBV28,15,TRBJ2-4,few,TRBD2,CASSSVAGEPNIQYF,TGTGCCAGCAGTTCCGTAGCGGGGGAGCCCAACATTCAGTACTTC
TRBV25-1,13,TRBJ2-2,-,TRBD1,CASRTGPTGELFF,TGTGCCAGCAGGACAGGGCCCACCGGGGAGCTGTTTTTT
TRBV6-5,14,TRBJ1-2,-,TRBD1,CASRLRDSTDGYTF,TGTGCCAGCAGACTCCGGGACAGTACCGATGGCTACACCTTC
TRBV19,15,TRBJ1-6,-,-,CASRPPQGANSPLHF,TGTGCCAGTAGACCCCCACAGGGCGCTAATTCACCCCTCCACTTT
TRBV10-3,14,TRBJ1-4,once,TRBD1,CAISAQGEDEKLFF,TGTGCCATCAGTGCACAGGGGGAGGATGAAAAACTGTTTTTT
TRBV7-2,16,TRBJ1-1,-,-,CASSPAAGSVFTEAFF,TGTGCCAGCAGCCCAGCAGCCGGGAGCGTTTTCACTGAAGCTTTCTTT
TRBV14,14,TRBJ1-2,-,TRBD1,CASSRQGASYGYTF,TGTGCCAGCAGCCGACAGGGGGCCAGCTATGGCTACACCTTC
TRBV27,13,TRBJ1-5,-,TRBD1,CASSSEGGWPQHF,TGTGCCAGCAGTTCGGAAGGGGGCTGGCCCCAGCATTTT
TRBV11-2,16,TRBJ1-6,-,TRBD1,CASSLLGGDRGSPLHF,TGTGCCAGCAGCCTCCTAGGGGGGGACAGGGGTTCACCCCTCCACTTT
TRBV4-2,18,TRBJ2-1,-,-,CASSQETAGVSSYNEQFF,TGTGCCAGCAGTCAAGAGACGGCAGGGGTTTCCTCCTACAATGAGCAGTTCTTC
TRBV2,10,TRBJ2-5,-,-,CAMNEETQYF,TGTGCCATGAACGAGGAGACCCAGTACTTC
TRBV18,16,TRBJ2-7,once,TRBD1,CASSPPRTGSSFEQYF,TGTGCCAGCTCACCACCCCGGACAGGGTCTTCGTTCGAGCAGTACTTC
TRBV3-1/TRBV3-2,13,TRBJ1-1,-,-,CASSQLKNTEAFF,TGTGCCAGCAGCCAATTAAAGAACACTGAAGCTTTCTTT
TRBV12-3/TRBV12-4,13,TRBJ1-1,-,TRBD1,CASLRGGDRKAFF,TGTGCCAGCCTAAGAGGGGGCGATCGTAAAGCTTTCTTT
TRBV5-4,13,TRBJ1-2,-,TRBD1,CASSFDRDYGYTF,TGTGCCAGCAGCTTTGACAGGGACTATGGCTACACCTTC
TRBV6-5,12,TRBJ1-1,-,TRBD1,CASSRDRDEAFF,TGTGCCAGCAGCCGGGACAGGGATGAAGCTTTCTTT
TRBV5-1,14,TRBJ2-1,once,TRBD1,CASSPRDRGDEQFF,TGCGCCAGCAGCCCCAGGGACAGGGGCGATGAGCAGTTCTTC
TRBV13,14,TRBJ1-1,-,-,CASSPWGRGAEAFF,TGTGCCAGCAGCCCATGGGGCAGGGGCGCTGAAGCTTTCTTT
TRBV5-1,15,TRBJ1-1,-,-,CASSLDRGRNTEAFF,TGCGCCAGCAGCTTGGATCGGGGGAGGAACACTGAAGCTTTCTTT
TRBV4-1,15,TRBJ2-7,-,TRBD2,CASSPTSGGRPEQYF,TGCGCCAGCAGCCCCACTAGCGGGGGCCGGCCTGAGCAGTACTTC
TRBV5-8,14,TRBJ1-1,-,TRBD1,CASSPRQGASEAFF,TGTGCCAGCAGCCCGAGACAGGGGGCCTCTGAAGCTTTCTTT
TRBV7-9,16,TRBJ1-5,-,-,CASSLAAADSNQPQHF,TGTGCCAGCAGCTTAGCGGCGGCCGATAGCAATCAGCCCCAGCATTTT
TRBV6-5,13,TRBJ1-4,-,-,CASSYGQNEKLFF,TGTGCCAGCAGTTACGGACAGAATGAAAAACTGTTTTTT
TRBV7-9,15,TRBJ1-4,-,TRBD1,CASSLVDRGNEKLFF,TGTGCCAGCAGCTTAGTAGACAGGGGTAACGAAAAACTGTTTTTT
TRBV3-1/TRBV3-2,17,TRBJ1-3,-,TRBD1,CASSSNQGQYSGNTIYF,TGTGCCAGCAGCTCCAATCAGGGACAGTACTCTGGAAACACCATATATTTT
TRBV19,15,TRBJ1-5,few,TRBD1,CASSEGDRRNQPQHF,TGTGCCAGTAGTGAAGGGGACAGAAGAAATCAGCCCCAGCATTTT
TRBV7-9,16,TRBJ2-2,-,TRBD1,CASSIGQGDGTGELFF,TGTGCCAGCAGCATTGGACAGGGGGACGGCACCGGGGAGCTGTTTTTT
TRBV15,14,TRBJ2-5,-,TRBD2,CATSIGLAGGQEYF,TGTGCCACCAGCATTGGACTAGCGGGGGGACAGGAGTACTTC
TRBV5-1,14,TRBJ2-2,few,-,CASSLHQGYGELFF,TGCGCCAGCAGCTTACATCAGGGTTACGGGGAGCTGTTTTTT
TRBV19,15,TRBJ1-5,-,-,CASSPLWTSAQPQHF,TGTGCCAGTAGTCCTCTTTGGACTTCGGCTCAGCCCCAGCATTTT
TRBV3-1/TRBV3-2,13,TRBJ2-2,-,TRBD2,CASLAGGTGELFF,TGTGCCAGCCTAGCGGGGGGCACCGGGGAGCTGTTTTTT